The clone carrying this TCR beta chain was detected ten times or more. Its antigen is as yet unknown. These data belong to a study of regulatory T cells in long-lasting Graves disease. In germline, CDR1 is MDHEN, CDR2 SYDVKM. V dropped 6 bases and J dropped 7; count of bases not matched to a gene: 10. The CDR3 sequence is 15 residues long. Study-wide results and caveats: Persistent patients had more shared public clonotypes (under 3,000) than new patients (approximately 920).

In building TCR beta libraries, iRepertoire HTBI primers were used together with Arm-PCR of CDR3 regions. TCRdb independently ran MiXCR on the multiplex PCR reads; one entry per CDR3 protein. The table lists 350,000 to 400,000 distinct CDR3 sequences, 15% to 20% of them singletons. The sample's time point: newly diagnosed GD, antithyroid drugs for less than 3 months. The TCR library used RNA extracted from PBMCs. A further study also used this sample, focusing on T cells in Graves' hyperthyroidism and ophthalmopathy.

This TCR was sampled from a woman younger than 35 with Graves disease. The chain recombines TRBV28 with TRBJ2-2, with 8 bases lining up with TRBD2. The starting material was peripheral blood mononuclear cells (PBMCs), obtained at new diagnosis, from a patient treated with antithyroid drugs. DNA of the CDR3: TGTGCCAGCAGAAATAGCGGGAACGGGGTCGGGGAGCTGTTTTTT. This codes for CASRNSGNGVGELFF.